The 7 T cell receptor beta chains below all came from one sample that was sequenced in a study of OX40 agonist ivuxolimab in advanced cancers. Libraries were prepared by immunoSEQ multiplex PCR; TCRdb keeps only in-frame clonotypes and omits some of them. This table has about 18,000 clones, about 71% appearing once. This sample comprised CD4+ or CD8+ T cells sorted from blood, obtained in a trial of the OX40 agonist ivuxolimab. These receptors all come from an adult with an advanced solid tumor such as melanoma, head and neck, liver or kidney cancer.

This chain uses TRBV10-2 with TRBJ2-1; 8 bases match TRBD1. V lost 3 bases to trimming and J lost 8 bases; unmatched junction nucleotides: 6. The CDR3 is 14 amino acids. In germline, CDR1 is WSHSY, CDR2 SAAADI. Here the CDR3 reads CASSDQGARDEQFF. CDR3 DNA: TGCGCCAGCAGTGATCAGGGGGCGCGGGATGAGCAGTTCTTC.

In DNA, the CDR3 is TGTGCCAGCAGTTACTCAGGGAGCTCCTACGAGCAGTACTTC. It translates to CASSYSGSSYEQYF. The chain employs TRBV6-6 and TRBJ2-7; D possibly corresponds to TRBD2 (5 bases). V shed 0 bases and J shed 0 bases, with 6 bases lying between them. The CDR3 extends over 14 amino acids. The germline gives CDR1 MNHNY, CDR2 SVGAGI (reference sequence).

This clone has only a few counts. The rearrangement joins TRBV9 to TRBJ2-7, with a tentative D call TRBD1 (6 bases). This CDR3 has 13 residues. The germline gives CDR1 SGDLS, CDR2 YYNGEE. Trimming removed 0 bases at V and 4 bases at J, with 8 bases between. The CDR3 loop reads CASSVGDRYEQYF. CDR3 in DNA: TGTGCCAGCAGCGTAGGCGACAGGTACGAGCAGTACTTC.

This clone is deemed medium-sized (0.01 to 0.1%). V gene TRBV6-5 combines with J gene TRBJ2-7, with 7 bases that match TRBD1. Germline V gene sequence: CDR1 MNHEY, CDR2 SVGAGI. The CDR3 covers 14 residues. Trimming at V came to 6 bases and at J to 2 bases, leaving 7 bases not matched to a gene. The CDR3 protein is CASSQGVRTYEQYF. The CDR3 DNA reads as TGTGCCAGCAGCCAGGGGGTCAGGACCTACGAGCAGTACTTC.

J is TRBJ2-4 and V is TRBV5-1; D is perhaps TRBD1 or TRBD2 (5 bases each). CDR3 length: 13 amino acids. Trimming shortened V by 5 bases and J by 9 bases, and 15 bases separated the two germline ends. Germline lookup yields CDR1 SGHRS and CDR2 YFSETQ. Here the CDR3 DNA reads TGCGCCAGCAGTGGCCCGGGACCGGGCATTCAGTACTTC. The encoded protein is CASSGPGPGIQYF.

The chain carries TRBV10-3 and TRBJ2-7; D is tentatively TRBD1 or TRBD2 (5 bases each). The V gene lost 3 bases and the J gene lost 3 bases, with 15 bases spanning the gap. CDR3 size: 15 residues. The V gene's germline CDR1 is ENHRY and CDR2 SYGVKD. The CDR3 loop reads CAISETRDDFYEQYF. The CDR3 coding sequence is TGTGCCATCAGTGAAACTCGGGACGATTTCTACGAGCAGTACTTC.

This chain connects TRBV30 to TRBJ1-2; the D is unclear. V was cut by 5 bases and J by 0 bases, with 16 bases left in between. Germline V gene lookup returns CDR1 GTSNPN and CDR2 SVGIG (reference sequence). CDR3 length: 15 residues. The CDR3 sequence: CAWLHPRLANYGYTF. CDR3 coding DNA: TGTGCCTGGCTCCACCCTCGGCTCGCTAACTATGGCTACACCTTC.